Sequencing of this TCR beta chain was carried out in a study of blood T cell repertoires in COVID-19. The protocol was immunoSEQ multiplex PCR, while the TCRdb copy is restricted to in-frame clones and leaves out a portion. The sample yields about 350,000 clones, approximately 86% seen once. The CDR3 runs 15 residues. The germline gives CDR1 SGHAT, CDR2 FQNNGV. The V and J ends lost 4 bases and 3 bases respectively, with 13 bases between them. This clonotype was obtained from a young man with COVID-19, enrolled during active disease. The chain is built from TRBV11-2 and TRBJ2-1, with D tentatively TRBD2 (5 bases). Material: peripheral blood. In DNA form, the CDR3 reads TGTGCCAGCAGCTCCCCCGGACTCAACTACAATGAGCAGTTCTTC. Translation: CASSSPGLNYNEQFF.